This T cell receptor beta chain was identified in a study of cytomegalovirus exposure and HLA in healthy donors. A multiplex PCR was run with 60 Vbeta primers and 13 Jbeta primers. Per the original data handling: A later analysis counted 65 million to 95 million unique TCR beta chains, around 10 million shared. Libraries were prepared by immunoSEQ multiplex PCR; TCRdb keeps only in-frame clonotypes and omits some of them. D and trimming come from the DNA, and the V and J calls and clone size come from that table. The sample has 120,000 or so clones; more than 70% are singletons. The CDR3 has 13 residues. Germline assignment: CDR1 MNHEY and CDR2 SVGAGI. As to this clone: Its target is not known. The junction differs from germline at one of its ends, possibly a read error.

The study's findings and limits: Most of the CMV-associated TCR beta chains (in a later analysis) appeared to be HLA-restricted.

Sequencing was done on a sample of PBMCs. The chain combines TRBV6-5 with TRBJ1-4; no clear D. This TCR was recovered from a man in his fifties in good health and CMV-seronegative. For the CDR3, the DNA is TGTGCCGGCAGTTACTCGGGAGGTGGAAAACTGTTTTTT. It encodes CAGSYSGGGKLFF.